Presented here are 3 T cell receptor beta chains from one specimen sequenced in a study of identical twins. TCRdb recomputed calls from the 5' RACE reads with MiXCR, one row per CDR3 protein. The table lists roughly 230,000 distinct CDR3 sequences, roughly 8.7% of them singletons. The same data also went into a second study, on yellow fever vaccine responses in identical twins.

The sequenced material came from CD8+ T cells sorted from blood. All receptors derive from a woman aged 18-30 years in good health.

CDR3 DNA: TGCGCCAGCAGCCAAGATTACGGAGACTACGAGCAGTACTTC. This encodes CASSQDYGDYEQYF. The chain has TRBV4-3 and TRBJ2-7, with unresolved D. CDR3 length: 14 residues. The V gene lost 0 bases and the J gene lost 3 bases, with 9 bases spanning the gap. In germline, CDR1 is LGHNA, CDR2 YSLEER.

The V and J genes are TRBV7-8 and TRBJ2-7, with TRBD1 identical over 9 bases. With V trimmed by 5 bases and J by 7 bases, 9 bases remained unmatched. Germline-derived CDR1 and CDR2 are SGHVS and FQNEAQ. The CDR3 spans 14 residues. The CDR3 nucleotides read TGTGCCAGCAGCCGTACAGGGGGCTCTAGGGAGCAGTACTTC. It specifies CASSRTGGSREQYF.

This clonotype has a handful of counts. The chain is built from TRBV4-3 and TRBJ2-7; no definite D call. V was clipped by 0 bases and J by 3 bases, with 9 bases between them. The V gene's germline CDR1 is LGHNA and CDR2 YSLEER. CDR3 length: 14 amino acids. Here the CDR3 DNA reads TGCGCCAGCAGCCAAGATCGGGCCTTCTACGAGCAGTACTTC. It encodes CASSQDRAFYEQYF.